Sequencing of this T cell receptor beta chain was carried out in a study of cytomegalovirus exposure and HLA in healthy donors. J gave up 2 bases and V 5 bases, and 4 bases lay outside the gene matches. The CDR3 length is 14 residues. The germline CDR1 and CDR2 sequences are MNHEY and SMNVEV (reference sequence). Primers included in the PCR were 60 Vbeta and 13 Jbeta primers. The data were produced by immunoSEQ multiplex PCR, yet TCRdb's version contains in-frame clones alone and is incomplete. The sample lists about 170,000 clones, 80% to 85% seen once, with 1.2% in the top ten. Sequenced material: PBMCs. The V gene is TRBV27, the J gene TRBJ1-2; 8 nucleotides match TRBD1. The receptor's source is a boy aged 2-9 years in good health and CMV-seronegative. The CDR3 is CASSAGQANYGYTF. The CDR3 DNA follows: TGTGCCAGCAGTGCGGGACAGGCAAACTATGGCTACACCTTC.